These T cell receptor beta chains were read from a single sample in a study of beta chain features in type 1 diabetes. Produced via immunoSEQ multiplex PCR; TCRdb's table is partial and in-frame only. This table has 550,000 to 850,000 clones, roughly 13% appearing once. The sequenced material came from naive CD4+ T cells from blood. Every receptor here comes from a man between 18 and 29 years old with type 1 diabetes. CDR3s include the opening cysteine and the closing phenylalanine or tryptophan. D genes are given only for firm matches. Not all rows give a size; the values are once, few, many and, for expanded clones, a class.

V gene	J gene	clone size	D gene	CDR3 DNA	CDR3 protein
TRBV9	TRBJ1-5	few	NA	TGTGCCAGCAGCGTACGGGGTGACAATCAGCCCCAGCATTTT	CASSVRGDNQPQHF
TRBV10-3	TRBJ2-2	few	NA	TGTGCCATCAGCCACCCCTCCGCCGGGGAGCTGTTTTTT	CAISHPSAGELFF
TRBV6-5	TRBJ2-3	NA	TRBD2	TGTGCCAGCAGTCTAGGACTAGCGGACACAGATACGCAGTATTTT	CASSLGLADTDTQYF
TRBV5-1	TRBJ1-2	NA	NA	TGCGCCAGCAGCTACGGGACTACCTATGGCTACACCTTC	CASSYGTTYGYTF
TRBV9	TRBJ1-4	NA	NA	TGTGCCAGCAGCGTAGCTACGGACCAAAATGAAAAACTGTTTTTT	CASSVATDQNEKLFF
TRBV14	TRBJ1-5	NA	NA	TGTGCCAGCAGCCGTTCCAATCAGCCCCAGCATTTT	CASSRSNQPQHF
TRBV9	TRBJ2-6	NA	NA	TGTGCCAGCAGCTTCTCTGGGGCCAACGTCCTGACTTTC	CASSFSGANVLTF
TRBV6-5	TRBJ2-7	few	TRBD1	TGTGCCAGCAGTTACTGGGGACAGGGGTGGTCCTACGAGCAGTACTTC	CASSYWGQGWSYEQYF
TRBV30	TRBJ1-4	NA	NA	TGTGCCTGGAGTGTACGAAGGGGTGAAAAACTGTTTTTT	CAWSVRRGEKLFF
TRBV5-4	TRBJ1-2	few	NA	TGTGCCAGCACCCCGGACCCTGTCAGCCACTATGGCTACACCTTC	CASTPDPVSHYGYTF
TRBV6-5	TRBJ2-1	few	TRBD1	TGTGCCAGCAGGCTTCGACAGGGGCTTTACAATGAGCAGTTCTTC	CASRLRQGLYNEQFF
TRBV4-2	TRBJ2-7	NA	TRBD1	TGTGCCAGCAGCCAAGAAGAGTCCGGACAGGGTTTCGAGCAGTACTTC	CASSQEESGQGFEQYF
TRBV7-3	TRBJ1-6	few	NA	TGTGCCAGCAGCTTTTGGCACAGGGCTGGGTCACCCCTCCACTTT	CASSFWHRAGSPLHF
TRBV10-2	TRBJ1-2	NA	NA	TGCGCCAGCAGCGGTGTGGACTATGGCTACACCTTC	CASSGVDYGYTF
TRBV25-1	TRBJ1-2	few	NA	TGTGCCAGCAGGTCCGCGGGGGCCGGCTACACCTTC	CASRSAGAGYTF
TRBV5-1	TRBJ2-1	few	TRBD2	TGCGCCAGCAGCTTCAAAGGGGATAGCGGGGGGCCTAGCTCCTACAATGAGCAGTTCTTC	CASSFKGDSGGPSSYNEQFF
TRBV28	TRBJ2-3	few	NA	TGTGCCAGCAGTGCAGAACACCGCACGAGCACAGATACGCAGTATTTT	CASSAEHRTSTDTQYF
TRBV7-9	TRBJ1-5	NA	NA	TGTGCCAGCAGCTTAGGGGGCGACAGGAGCAGGGGCAATCAGCCCCAGCATTTT	CASSLGGDRSRGNQPQHF
TRBV11-2	TRBJ2-1	NA	NA	TGTGCCAGCAGCATGCCCAGCTCCTACAATGAGCAGTTCTTC	CASSMPSSYNEQFF
TRBV21-1	TRBJ1-2	NA	NA	TGTGCCAGCAGCAAACGTCAGGGAAGAAAGTCCGGGGGCTACACCTTC	CASSKRQGRKSGGYTF
TRBV29-1	TRBJ1-3	few	TRBD1	TGCAGCGTTGAGACAGGGGGAGGAAACACCATATATTTT	CSVETGGGNTIYF
TRBV9	TRBJ2-3	NA	TRBD2	TGTGCCAGCAGCCCCTGGCTAGCGGGGGACTCAGATACGCAGTATTTT	CASSPWLAGDSDTQYF
TRBV5-6	TRBJ2-7	NA	NA	TGTGCCAGCAGCAGACGTCCGGCAGCCTACGAGCAGTACTTC	CASSRRPAAYEQYF
TRBV5-1	TRBJ2-3	few	NA	TGCGCCAGCAGCTTCAGAGGCAGCGCCGGCACAGATACGCAGTATTTT	CASSFRGSAGTDTQYF
TRBV27	TRBJ1-1	NA	NA	TGTGCCAGCAGTCCGTACCCCCAGGGTGGCGCTGAAGCTTTCTTT	CASSPYPQGGAEAFF
TRBV18	TRBJ2-7	few	NA	TGTGCCAGCTCCTGGGAGACCAGAGGCTCCGAGCAGTACTTC	CASSWETRGSEQYF
TRBV20-1	TRBJ2-7	few	NA	TGCAGTGCTAGAGATCAAAACGAGCAGTACTTC	CSARDQNEQYF
TRBV9	TRBJ1-6	NA	TRBD1	TGTGCCAGCAGCGGATCAGGGGGCGGTAATTCACCCCTCCACTTT	CASSGSGGGNSPLHF
TRBV15	TRBJ2-5	few	NA	TGTGCCACCAGCAGAGATCGGCAGGAACAAGAGACCCAGTACTTC	CATSRDRQEQETQYF
TRBV29-1	TRBJ1-1	few	NA	TGCAGCGCGCGACCGCAGAGTATCAGCACTGAAGCTTTCTTT	CSARPQSISTEAFF
TRBV2	TRBJ1-3	NA	NA	TGTGCCATCAGTGGGCCAGGGAGAAACACCATATATTTT	CAISGPGRNTIYF
TRBV6-1	TRBJ2-1	NA	TRBD2	TGTGCCAGCAGTGCGACTAGCGGGGGAATCAATGAGCAGTTCTTC	CASSATSGGINEQFF
TRBV30	TRBJ2-3	NA	NA	TGTGCCTGGACCGGGCTCACAGATACGCAGTATTTT	CAWTGLTDTQYF
TRBV25-1	TRBJ2-7	few	NA	TGTGCCAGCAGTGATCCGGGACAAACCTACGAGCAGTACTTC	CASSDPGQTYEQYF
TRBV5-4	TRBJ2-7	NA	NA	TGTGCCAGCAGCTTTGGTACAGGCGACTACGAGCAGTACTTC	CASSFGTGDYEQYF
TRBV18	TRBJ1-1	NA	NA	TGTGCCAGCTCACCACGGGACGGGCAGAACACTGAAGCTTTCTTT	CASSPRDGQNTEAFF
TRBV2	TRBJ2-5	few	NA	TGTGCCAGCAGTTCAGTGCTTTGGGGGACCCAGTACTTC	CASSSVLWGTQYF
TRBV28	TRBJ1-6	few	NA	TGTGCCAGCAGTTCCTTCGGGGGAAATTCACCCCTCCACTTT	CASSSFGGNSPLHF
TRBV14	TRBJ2-2	NA	NA	TGTGCCAGCAGCCCGCGACAGGAGAACACCGGGGAGCTGTTTTTT	CASSPRQENTGELFF
TRBV5-1	TRBJ1-1	few	TRBD1	TGCGCCAGCAGCGGACAGGGTTTAGGGAACACTGAAGCTTTCTTT	CASSGQGLGNTEAFF
TRBV7-2	TRBJ2-1	NA	TRBD1	TGTGCCAGCAGCGCGACAGGGGGCTCCTACAATGAGCAGTTCTTC	CASSATGGSYNEQFF
TRBV6-5	TRBJ1-1	NA	NA	TGTGCCAGCAACTACAGGGAAGGCACTGAAGCTTTCTTT	CASNYREGTEAFF
TRBV29-1	TRBJ1-2	few	NA	TGCAGCTCAGACACTGGGGGCACCTATGGCTACACCTTC	CSSDTGGTYGYTF
TRBV4-1	TRBJ1-1	NA	NA	TGCGCCAGCAGCCAAGAAGACAGACACACTGAAGCTTTCTTT	CASSQEDRHTEAFF
TRBV4-1	TRBJ1-1	NA	TRBD1	TGCGCCAGCAGCCAGTGGGACAGGGCGGCCACTGAAGCTTTCTTT	CASSQWDRAATEAFF
TRBV4-2	TRBJ1-5	NA	TRBD1	TGTGCCAGCAGCCAAGATTTGACAGGGATCAATCAGCCCCAGCATTTT	CASSQDLTGINQPQHF
TRBV14	TRBJ2-7	NA	NA	TGTGCCAGCAGCCAAGGAAGGGAGCAGTACTTC	CASSQGREQYF
TRBV20-1	TRBJ2-1	few	NA	TGCAGTGCTAGTGTGAGAAATGAGCAGTTCTTC	CSASVRNEQFF
TRBV30	TRBJ1-1	NA	NA	TGTGCCTGGAATGGTGGGACATCTGATATGGCCGCTGAAGCTTTCTTT	CAWNGGTSDMAAEAFF
TRBV18	TRBJ1-1	once	NA	TGTGCCAGCTCACCAGGGGGGGTGAGGGCTTTCTTT	CASSPGGVRAFF
TRBV19	TRBJ2-1	NA	NA	TGTGCCAGTAGTATAGATAGCGGAACCTACAATGAGCAGTTCTTC	CASSIDSGTYNEQFF